This TCR beta chain emerged from a study of vaccination and CD4 T cells after COVID-19. CD4+ T cells that had been cultured provided DNA sequenced with the Oncomine TCR Beta short-read assay. Genomic DNA was extracted from cultured CD4+ T cells. TCRdb re-derived calls from the PCR reads in MiXCR, one entry per CDR3 protein. Of 20,000 to 25,000 distinct CDR3 sequences in the sample, over 50% were seen once. Stated treatment: approximately nine-day PBMC culture with coronavirus spike peptide pools or control peptides (ViraFEST assay). ViraFEST grew antigen-specific T cells using peptide pools, then sequenced TCRs. With respect to this clonotype: Its antigen is still unknown.

Sequencing was done on a sample of CD4+ T cells from blood, cultured in vitro. The sequence was obtained from a human donor who had recovered from COVID-19.

CDR3 region: CSASYGFLDEQFF. CDR3 nucleotide sequence: TGCAGTGCTAGTTACGGGTTTCTCGATGAGCAGTTCTTC. The chain joins TRBV20-1 to TRBJ2-1; D unclear. The CDR3 consists of 13 residues. V was shortened by 3 bases and J by 8 bases, with 14 bases between the two germline ends. Germline lookup yields CDR1 DFQATT and CDR2 SNEGSKA (reference sequence).